One and the same sample provided the 20 T cell receptor beta chains below, sequenced in a study of T cell responses to AZD1222 COVID-19 vaccine. The protocol was immunoSEQ multiplex PCR, while the TCRdb copy is restricted to in-frame clones and leaves out a portion. Of about 180,000 clones detected, roughly nine tenths appear once; the ten largest clones hold 1.5% to 2%. The specimen was peripheral blood, collected on day 0 of AZD1222 vaccination. Source of these receptors: an adult in good health.

This chain uses TRBV19 with TRBJ1-2; maybe TRBD1 (6 bases). From germline, CDR1 is LNHDA and CDR2 SQIVND (reference sequence). There are 15 residues in the CDR3. Deletions cut 6 bases from V and 1 base from J, with 15 bases between. CDR3 in amino acids: CASSPVGTNNYGYTF. In nucleotides, the CDR3 is TGTGCCAGTAGCCCCGTCGGGACAAATAACTATGGCTACACCTTC. Using reference TRBV19 and TRBJ1-2 for the parts outside the CDR3, the full variable domain is DGGITQSPKYLFRKEGQNVTLSCEQNLNHDAMYWYRQDPGQGLRLIYYSQIVNDFQKGDIAEGYSVSREKKESFPLTVTSAQKNPTAFYLCASSPVGTNNYGYTFGSGTRLTVV.

The rearrangement joins TRBV19 to TRBJ2-1, with a possible D match to TRBD1 (5 bases). Looked up from germline, CDR1 is LNHDA and CDR2 is SQIVND (reference sequence). Trimming removed 5 bases from V and 6 bases from J, with 11 bases in between. The CDR3 has 13 amino acids. As DNA, the CDR3 is TGTGCCAGTAGTCTACAGGAATTCAATGAGCAGTTCTTC. Encoded protein: CASSLQEFNEQFF.

This clone was observed a few times. This sample also contains other DNA sequences that code for the same CDR3. The chain uses TRBV6-5 and TRBJ1-4; D might be TRBD1 (5 bases). V lost 2 bases and J lost 3, with 10 bases in between. This CDR3 region has 15 residues. Germline assignment: CDR1 MNHEY and CDR2 SVGAGI. The CDR3 coding sequence is TGTGCCAGCAGTTACGGGAGGGGACCTAATGAAAAACTGTTTTTT. Its translation is CASSYGRGPNEKLFF.

The rearrangement joins TRBV2 to TRBJ1-6, with D unclear. CDR1 and CDR2 (germline): SNHLY, FYNNEI. This CDR3 contains 16 residues. V lost 2 bases, J lost 7 bases, and 15 bases lay in between. In nucleotides, the CDR3 is TGTGCCAGCAGTGAACCCCTCGGTCCAACCAATTCACCCCTCCACTTT. The encoded protein is CASSEPLGPTNSPLHF.

The chain carries TRBV5-8 and TRBJ2-5; 7 nucleotides align to TRBD1. V was pared by 6 bases and J by 4 bases, with 6 bases of the junction left unmatched. CDR1 and CDR2 from the germline V gene are SGHTS and YDEGEE. This CDR3 region has 13 residues. CDR3 sequence: CASTFDRVETQYF. In DNA form, the CDR3 reads TGTGCCAGCACCTTTGACAGGGTAGAGACCCAGTACTTC.

This clone was detected a few times. The CDR3 DNA reads TGTGCCAGCAGCTTGGGTGCTGGTTACAATGAGCAGTTCTTC. Its protein product is CASSLGAGYNEQFF. The chain links TRBV5-8 to TRBJ2-1, with D hard to call. This CDR3 spans 14 amino acids. V lost 0 bases to trimming and J lost 4 bases, with 8 bases between them. The germline gives CDR1 SGHTS, CDR2 YDEGEE.

This clone was detected once. This chain links TRBV18 with TRBJ2-2; D possibly corresponds to TRBD1 (6 bases). From germline, CDR1 is KGHSH and CDR2 LQKENI. Trimming cost V 4 bases and J 4 bases, with 13 bases left between them. The CDR3 is 15 amino acids. As DNA, the CDR3 is TGTGCCAGCTCACTACAGGGCCGGTTCACCGGGGAGCTGTTTTTT. Translated, it gives CASSLQGRFTGELFF. The complete variable domain, with remaining parts taken from reference TRBV18 and TRBJ2-2, reads NAGVMQNPRHLVRRRGQEARLRCSPMKGHSHVYWYRQLPEEGLKFMVYLQKENIIDESGMPKERFSAEFPKEGPSILRIQQVVRGDSAAYFCASSLQGRFTGELFFGEGSRLTVL.

This clone was recorded once. V usage is TRBV5-8 and J usage is TRBJ1-2, with TRBD1 matching 7 bases. CDR3 length: 15 amino acids. Germline CDR1 SGHTS, CDR2 YDEGEE. J was trimmed by 1 base and V by 4 bases; bases with no gene match: 7. In nucleotides, the CDR3 is TGTGCCAGCAGCCGCCGGGACAGCAGTAACTATGGCTACACCTTC. This encodes CASSRRDSSNYGYTF.

The CDR3, as DNA: TGTGCCAGTAGTTCCCGATCTAGCACCGGGGAGCTGTTTTTT. Its protein is CASSSRSSTGELFF. This chain links TRBV19 with TRBJ2-2; no definite D call. The CDR3 consists of 14 residues. The V gene's germline CDR1 is LNHDA and CDR2 SQIVND (reference sequence). With 5 bases removed from V and 4 bases from J, the gap between germline ends came to 11 bases.

The V call is TRBV19, the J call TRBJ1-5; TRBD1 might be the D (6 bases). This CDR3 has 16 amino acids. Per germline, CDR1 LNHDA and CDR2 SQIVND (reference sequence). Trimming cost V 7 bases and J 1 base, with 17 bases left between them. Here the CDR3 DNA reads TGTGCCAGTACCTCGGGGGGGGCGCCGAGCAATCAGCCCCAGCATTTT. Encoded protein: CASTSGGAPSNQPQHF.

The chain joins TRBV7-7 to TRBJ2-2; no reliable D call. From germline, CDR1 is SSHAT and CDR2 FNYEAQ (reference sequence). The V end was cut by 5 bases, the J end by 6 bases, with 13 bases between. This CDR3 comprises 14 residues. The CDR3 region is CASSLRSNAGELFF. In nucleotides, the CDR3 is TGTGCCAGCAGCCTCAGGAGTAACGCCGGGGAGCTGTTTTTT.

The chain employs TRBV6-6 and TRBJ1-5; TRBD1 might be the D (6 bases). V lost 8 bases and J 3 bases, leaving 14 bases between the germline ends. The CDR3 extends over 14 amino acids. CDR1 is MNHNY and CDR2 is SVGAGI in the germline V gene (reference sequence). The CDR3 loop reads CASCKPGHNQPQHF. For the CDR3, the DNA is TGTGCCAGCTGTAAACCGGGACACAATCAGCCCCAGCATTTT.

The chain carries TRBV12-2 and TRBJ1-2; the table's TRBD1 call for D was not verified on the DNA. TRBV12-2 is reported as a pseudogene. This CDR3 spans 15 amino acids. In DNA form, the CDR3 reads TGTGCAAGTCGTTGTGACAGGGGGCAAGAGGACGGCTACACCTTC. Translating it yields CASRCDRGQEDGYTF.

Details on this clone: Other DNA sequences in this specimen translate into the identical CDR3. V usage is TRBV7-9 and J usage is TRBJ2-1; 10 nucleotides line up with TRBD2. Germline V CDR1 and CDR2: SEHNR, FQNEAQ (reference sequence). Trimming cost V 1 base and J 5 bases; bases outside gene matches: 2. The CDR3 is made up of 15 amino acids. This CDR3 reads CASSLGTSGNNEQFF. CDR3 coding DNA: TGTGCCAGCAGCTTAGGGACTAGCGGAAACAATGAGCAGTTCTTC.

The genes are TRBV3-1 (or the pseudogene TRBV3-2) and TRBJ1-3; D perhaps matches TRBD1 (5 bases). The germline V gene has CDR1 LGHDT and CDR2 YNNKEL (reference sequence). Between the trimmed V and J ends, which lost 2 bases and 0 bases, there was a span of 17 bases. This CDR3 comprises 18 residues. The CDR3 DNA reads TGTGCCAGCAGCCAAAGGCTACCGGGACCTGGCTCTGGAAACACCATATATTTT. Amino acid sequence: CASSQRLPGPGSGNTIYF.

The genes are TRBV6-2 or TRBV6-3 and TRBJ1-1, with a tentative D call TRBD1 (6 bases). V shed 5 bases and J shed 0 bases, with 13 bases lying between them. Germline loops: CDR1 MNHEY, CDR2 SVGEGT. The CDR3 runs 15 residues. The CDR3: CASSPPGTLNTEAFF. The CDR3, as DNA: TGTGCCAGCAGTCCCCCAGGGACATTGAACACTGAAGCTTTCTTT.

This CDR3 is CASSGGNFYNEQFF. CDR3 sequence (DNA): TGCGCCAGCAGTGGAGGGAATTTCTACAATGAGCAGTTCTTC. The chain employs TRBV10-2 and TRBJ2-1; D possibly corresponds to TRBD2 (5 bases). There are 14 residues in the CDR3. Trimming took off 4 bases at V and 3 bases at J, with 10 bases between the two ends. Germline CDR1 is WSHSY and CDR2 is SAAADI.

The chain has TRBV30 and TRBJ1-3; D remains unclear. The CDR3 loop spans 12 amino acids. Trimming stripped 4 bases from V and 2 bases from J, with 6 bases between. Germline-derived CDR1 and CDR2 are GTSNPN and SVGIG (reference sequence). The DNA of the CDR3 is TGTGCCTGGACTATTACTGGAAACACCATATATTTT. It specifies CAWTITGNTIYF.

The chain is built from TRBV28 and TRBJ2-7; D unclear. Germline CDR1 and CDR2: MDHEN and SYDVKM. The CDR3 has 15 residues. V shed 5 bases and J shed 0 bases, with 14 bases lying between them. CDR3: CASSTLVGNSYEQYF. The CDR3 DNA is TGTGCCAGCAGTACCCTCGTGGGGAACTCCTACGAGCAGTACTTC.

This rearrangement joins TRBV5-1 to TRBJ1-1; unclear D gene. The germline V and J ends were trimmed by 2 bases and 0 bases, with 8 bases remaining between them. Germline V gene data show CDR1 as SGHRS and CDR2 as YFSETQ. The CDR3 has 14 amino acids. CDR3 sequence: CASSFRDLNTEAFF. DNA for the CDR3: TGCGCCAGCAGCTTCCGGGATCTGAACACTGAAGCTTTCTTT. Variable domain in full (rest from reference TRBV5-1 and TRBJ1-1): KAGVTQTPRYLIKTRGQQVTLSCSPISGHRSVSWYQQTPGQGLQFLFEYFSETQRNKGNFPGRFSGRQFSNSRSEMNVSTLELGDSALYLCASSFRDLNTEAFFGQGTRLTVV.